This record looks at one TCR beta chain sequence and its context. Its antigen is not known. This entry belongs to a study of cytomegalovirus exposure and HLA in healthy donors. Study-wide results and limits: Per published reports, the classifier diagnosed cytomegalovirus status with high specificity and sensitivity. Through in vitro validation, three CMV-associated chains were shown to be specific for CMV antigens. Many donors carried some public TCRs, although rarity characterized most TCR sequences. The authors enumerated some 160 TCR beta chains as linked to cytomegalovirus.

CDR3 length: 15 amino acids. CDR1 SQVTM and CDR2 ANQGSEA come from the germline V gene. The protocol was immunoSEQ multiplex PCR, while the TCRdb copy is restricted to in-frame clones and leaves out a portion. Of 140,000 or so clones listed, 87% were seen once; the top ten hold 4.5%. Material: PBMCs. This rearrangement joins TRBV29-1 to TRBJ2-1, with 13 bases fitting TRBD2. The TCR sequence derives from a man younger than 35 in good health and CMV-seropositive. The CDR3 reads CSGLAGVSGGDEQFF. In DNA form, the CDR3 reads TGCAGTGGACTAGCGGGAGTCTCGGGGGGGGATGAGCAGTTCTTC.